Below, 26 T cell receptor beta chains from the same sample are listed, as sequenced in a study of control samples from healthy donors and cancer patients. Generated by immunoSEQ multiplex PCR, the TCRdb table keeps only in-frame clones and is missing some. Seen here are around 68,000 clones, about 83% observed once, and the top ten hold approximately 14%. The sequenced sample consisted of blood. All receptors come from a man aged 55 to 70 in good health.

This clone has just a few counts. The chain links TRBV9 to TRBJ2-7; tentative D call: TRBD2 (6 bases). This CDR3 has 14 amino acids. Germline CDR1 is SGDLS and CDR2 is YYNGEE. V was trimmed by 0 bases and J by 2 bases, leaving 9 bases between them. The CDR3 nucleotides are TGTGCCAGCAGCGTAGGCGCGGGACCCTACGAGCAGTACTTC. Translation gives CASSVGAGPYEQYF.

The V and J genes are TRBV6-2 or TRBV6-3 and TRBJ1-5; possibly TRBD1 for D (5 bases). The CDR3 is 15 residues long. The V gene lost 6 bases and the J gene lost 7 bases, with 19 bases spanning the gap. Germline CDR1 reads MNHEY; CDR2 reads SVGEGT. In nucleotides, the CDR3 is TGTGCCAGCAGCCAAACGGGGGGGTCGCCGCAGCCCCAGCATTTT. Translated: CASSQTGGSPQPQHF.

The CDR3 region has the DNA TGTGCCAGCAGTGGGTCTAGCGGGAGTTCCAATGAGCAGTTCTTC. Protein sequence: CASSGSSGSSNEQFF. The chain employs TRBV25-1 and TRBJ2-1; 10 nucleotides align to TRBD2. Germline V lookup: CDR1 MGHDK, CDR2 SYGVNS. Trimming at V came to 4 bases and at J to 6 bases, leaving 6 bases not matched to a gene. CDR3 size: 15 residues.

A few counts support this clone. The chain joins TRBV4-1 to TRBJ2-1; weak D call: TRBD2 (6 bases). This CDR3 region has 14 residues. Between the trimmed V and J ends, which lost 1 base and 6 bases, there was a span of 10 bases. The V gene's germline CDR1 is MGHRA and CDR2 YSYEKL. The DNA of the CDR3 is TGCGCCAGCAGCCAAGGCGGAGGGGTCAATGAGCAGTTCTTC. Its protein product is CASSQGGGVNEQFF.

The rearrangement joins TRBV19 to TRBJ2-3, with 9 bases aligning to TRBD2. Germline CDR1 is LNHDA and CDR2 is SQIVND (reference sequence). V lost 6 bases and J lost 3; bases outside the gene matches: 10. The CDR3 covers 16 residues. The CDR3 DNA reads as TGTGCCAGTAGCCCTGGGGTAGCGGGAGTAACAGATACGCAGTATTTT. Translated, it gives CASSPGVAGVTDTQYF.

The chain is built from TRBV19 and TRBJ2-5; tentatively, D is TRBD1 or TRBD2 (5 bases each). This CDR3 spans 18 amino acids. V was shortened by 4 bases and J by 1 base, with 22 bases between the two germline ends. Germline V gives CDR1 LNHDA, CDR2 SQIVND (reference sequence). The CDR3 DNA follows: TGTGCCAGTAGTACAAACCTCTGGTTGGGGGTGGGCCAAGAGACCCAGTACTTC. It is translated as CASSTNLWLGVGQETQYF.

The chain has TRBV5-8 and TRBJ2-6; 10 bases fit TRBD1. In germline, CDR1 is SGHTS, CDR2 YDEGEE. V shed 7 bases, J shed 1 base, and the junction held 8 bases outside the gene matches. The CDR3 consists of 17 residues. The CDR3 loop is CASGRTGGISGANVLTF. The CDR3 nucleotides read TGTGCCAGCGGCCGGACAGGGGGGATATCTGGGGCCAACGTCCTGACTTTC.

The chain carries TRBV5-1 and TRBJ2-5; D not certain. Trimming took off 4 bases at V and 2 bases at J, with 15 bases between the two ends. The CDR3 covers 15 residues. The germline V gene has CDR1 SGHRS and CDR2 YFSETQ. CDR3 amino acids: CASSRAAHTQETQYF. CDR3 sequence (DNA): TGCGCCAGCAGCCGAGCCGCACACACTCAAGAGACCCAGTACTTC.

This clone occurred a few times. The chain joins TRBV7-9 to TRBJ1-3; tentative D call: TRBD1 (6 bases). With 5 bases removed from V and 4 bases from J, the gap between germline ends came to 12 bases. The CDR3 sequence is 14 residues long. Germline lookup yields CDR1 SEHNR and CDR2 FQNEAQ (reference sequence). The chain's CDR3 is CASSHQGQGNTIYF. CDR3 in DNA: TGTGCCAGCAGCCACCAGGGGCAAGGAAACACCATATATTTT.

The chain joins TRBV28 to TRBJ2-3, with 10 bases that match TRBD1. Per germline, CDR1 MDHEN and CDR2 SYDVKM. The CDR3 is 15 amino acids. J gave up 4 bases and V 5 bases, and 6 bases lay outside the gene matches. CDR3 in amino acids: CASSSWDRGADTQYF. Written as DNA, the CDR3 is TGTGCCAGCAGTAGCTGGGACAGGGGCGCAGATACGCAGTATTTT.

This sequence joins TRBV5-6 and TRBJ2-1; unclear D gene. Deletions cut 4 bases from V and 2 bases from J, with 13 bases between. Per germline, CDR1 SGHDT and CDR2 YYEEEE. The CDR3 is made up of 15 amino acids. This chain's CDR3 is CASSGDGGAYNEQFF. CDR3 nucleotides: TGTGCCAGCAGCGGAGACGGCGGAGCCTACAATGAGCAGTTCTTC.

This chain uses TRBV5-6 with TRBJ2-3, with D unclear. This CDR3 region has 12 residues. The germline V gene has CDR1 SGHDT and CDR2 YYEEEE. With 1 base removed from V and 3 bases from J, the gap between germline ends came to 3 bases. CDR3 residues: CASSLSTDTQYF. The CDR3 DNA reads TGTGCCAGCAGCTTGTCAACAGATACGCAGTATTTT.

The chain joins TRBV5-6 to TRBJ1-2; 10 bases align to TRBD1. V was clipped by 5 bases and J by 8 bases; unmatched bases: 12. Germline CDR1 is SGHDT and CDR2 is YYEEEE. CDR3 length: 15 residues. The CDR3 nucleotides are TGTGCCAGCAGTCCTCTGGGACAGGGGAATTCGGGCTACACCTTC. Translated, it gives CASSPLGQGNSGYTF.

The chain is built from TRBV28 and TRBJ2-7; 11 nucleotides align to TRBD2. In germline, CDR1 is MDHEN, CDR2 SYDVKM. The junction had 12 bases not matched to a gene; V was cut back by 5 bases and J by 6 bases. The CDR3 totals 16 residues. The CDR3 sequence is CASSPPLTSGIVEQYF. As DNA, the CDR3 is TGTGCCAGCAGTCCCCCGTTGACTAGCGGGATTGTCGAGCAGTACTTC.

The chain recombines TRBV6-2 or TRBV6-3 with TRBJ2-5, with D maybe TRBD2 (6 bases). Trimming took 0 bases from V and 7 from J, leaving 15 bases between them. The germline V gene has CDR1 MNHEY and CDR2 SVGEGT. CDR3 length: 15 amino acids. This chain's CDR3 is CASSYSKLGGMTQYF. DNA of the CDR3: TGTGCCAGCAGTTACTCGAAGTTAGGCGGGATGACCCAGTACTTC.

The chain uses TRBV27 and TRBJ1-2; D is perhaps TRBD1 (6 bases). Germline V gene sequence: CDR1 MNHEY, CDR2 SMNVEV (reference sequence). The V end lost 3 bases, the J end lost 2 bases, and 10 bases lay between the germline ends. This CDR3 contains 14 residues. The CDR3 loop is CASSFQGTNYGYTF. The CDR3 nucleotides read TGTGCCAGCAGTTTTCAGGGGACCAACTATGGCTACACCTTC.

The V and J genes are TRBV7-3 and TRBJ2-1; TRBD2 aligns across 8 bases. Per the germline V gene, CDR1 is SGHTA and CDR2 is FQGTGA. With V trimmed by 6 bases and J by 8 bases, 6 bases remained unmatched. This CDR3 is 13 amino acids long. Here the CDR3 DNA reads TGTGCCAGCAGTCTCAGCGGGAGACATGAGCAGTTCTTC. It codes for CASSLSGRHEQFF.

DNA for the CDR3: TGTGCCAGCCAGAAAGGACAGGGTCAGTTCGGGGAGCTGTTTTTT. Amino acids: CASQKGQGQFGELFF. The chain joins TRBV5-4 to TRBJ2-2, with 8 bases identical to TRBD1. CDR1 is SGHNT and CDR2 is YYREEE in the germline V gene (reference sequence). The CDR3 covers 15 residues. Trimming cost V 7 bases and J 7 bases; bases outside gene matches: 12.

The V call is TRBV28, the J call TRBJ2-7; TRBD1 aligns across 7 bases. J gave up 2 bases and V 1 base, and 5 bases lay outside the gene matches. The germline V gene has CDR1 MDHEN and CDR2 SYDVKM. This CDR3 comprises 15 residues. The chain's CDR3 is CASSLSRTGPYEQYF. Written as DNA, the CDR3 is TGTGCCAGCAGTTTATCTCGGACAGGACCCTACGAGCAGTACTTC.

V usage is TRBV28 and J usage is TRBJ2-7, with TRBD2 matching 10 bases. The germline V gene encodes CDR1 MDHEN and CDR2 SYDVKM. J gave up 6 bases and V 4 bases, and 9 bases lay outside the gene matches. CDR3 length: 15 amino acids. For the CDR3, the DNA is TGTGCCAGCAGTTCATCAGCGGGAGGGCAATCCGAGCAGTACTTC. This encodes CASSSSAGGQSEQYF. Variable domain in full (rest from reference TRBV28 and TRBJ2-7): DVKVTQSSRYLVKRTGEKVFLECVQDMDHENMFWYRQDPGLGLRLIYFSYDVKMKEKGDIPEGYSVSREKKERFSLILESASTNQTSMYLCASSSSAGGQSEQYFGPGTRLTVT.

This clone came up once. The chain employs TRBV2 and TRBJ2-7; 7 positions agree with TRBD2. J lost 4 bases, V lost 3 bases, and 9 bases had no gene match. Germline V gene data show CDR1 as SNHLY and CDR2 as FYNNEI. This CDR3 has 15 residues. CDR3 DNA sequence: TGTGCCAGCAGTGAGTTTGCGGGAGAAAGGTACGAGCAGTACTTC. Amino acid sequence: CASSEFAGERYEQYF.

V and J are TRBV5-4 and TRBJ1-1, with no clear D. V gave up 0 bases and J gave up 1 base, with 4 bases separating them. This CDR3 contains 13 residues. Germline V gives CDR1 SGHNT, CDR2 YYREEE (reference sequence). The CDR3 DNA sequence: TGTGCCAGCAGCTTGGCAGGGAACACTGAAGCTTTCTTT. Amino acid sequence: CASSLAGNTEAFF.

The J gene is TRBJ2-7, the V gene TRBV3-1 (or the pseudogene TRBV3-2); no firm D call. CDR3 length: 15 amino acids. Germline V lookup: CDR1 LGHDT, CDR2 YNNKEL (reference sequence). V lost 1 base and J 6 bases, leaving 16 bases between the germline ends. CDR3 protein: CASSQGTLQSGEQYF. The CDR3 coding sequence is TGTGCCAGCAGCCAAGGGACCCTCCAATCGGGCGAGCAGTACTTC.

The chain combines TRBV5-1 with TRBJ1-3; 7 nucleotides align to TRBD1. This CDR3 has 15 residues. V lost 4 bases, J lost 3 bases, and 7 bases stayed unmatched. The germline gives CDR1 SGHRS, CDR2 YFSETQ. Here the CDR3 reads CASSKGGGDGNTIYF. The CDR3 DNA reads as TGCGCCAGCAGCAAAGGAGGGGGCGATGGAAACACCATATATTTT. Looking up the rest from reference TRBV5-1 and TRBJ1-3 gives the full variable domain: KAGVTQTPRYLIKTRGQQVTLSCSPISGHRSVSWYQQTPGQGLQFLFEYFSETQRNKGNFPGRFSGRQFSNSRSEMNVSTLELGDSALYLCASSKGGGDGNTIYFGEGSWLTVV.

This chain links TRBV28 with TRBJ2-5; 8 nucleotides line up with TRBD2. The CDR3 runs to 14 residues. In germline, CDR1 is MDHEN, CDR2 SYDVKM. The J segment lost 1 base and the V segment lost 5 bases, leaving 3 bases of the junction unmatched. CDR3 in amino acids: CASSQAGVQETQYF. The CDR3 coding sequence is TGTGCCAGCAGTCAAGCGGGGGTCCAAGAGACCCAGTACTTC.

This clone was seen a handful of times. The CDR3 DNA sequence: TGTGCCAGCAGCCAAGATTACGGGACTAAAGAGACCCAGTACTTC. This translates into CASSQDYGTKETQYF. The chain links TRBV3-1 (or the pseudogene TRBV3-2) to TRBJ2-5; 7 bases fit TRBD2. After removal of 0 bases from V and 3 bases from J, the junction contained 4 bases not matched to a gene. Germline values: CDR1 LGHDT, CDR2 YNNKEL (reference sequence). This CDR3 contains 15 residues.